The 8 T cell receptor beta chains listed next were all sequenced from one sample in a study of beta chain features in type 1 diabetes. Expressed TCRB transcripts were sequenced because the entire RNA isolate underwent reverse transcription. Assay: immunoSEQ multiplex PCR; the TCRdb copy retains only in-frame clones and omits some. The profile covers approximately 330,000 clones, with approximately 9.9% appearing a single time and more than 0.015% taken by the ten largest. The material sequenced was naive CD4+ T cells from blood. The receptors stem from a woman aged 25-40 years in good health.

There are a few counts of this clone. The V gene is TRBV28, the J gene TRBJ1-4, with D unclear. The V and J ends lost 5 bases and 1 base respectively, with 11 bases between them. Germline V lookup: CDR1 MDHEN, CDR2 SYDVKM. The CDR3 consists of 15 residues. The CDR3 bases are TGTGCCAGCAGTGGGGAGATCGGAACTAATGAAAAACTGTTTTTT. It yields the protein CASSGEIGTNEKLFF.

A few counts support this clone. The CDR3 DNA is TGTGCCAGCAGCCAAGAGCTGAGAGCCTACGAGCAGTACTTC. This encodes CASSQELRAYEQYF. V gene TRBV4-2 combines with J gene TRBJ2-7; no clear D gene. The germline V gene encodes CDR1 LGHNA and CDR2 YNFKEQ. The CDR3 consists of 14 residues. Between the trimmed V and J ends, which lost 0 bases and 2 bases, there was a span of 8 bases.

In this sample, this clone turned up a few times. The chain carries TRBV29-1 and TRBJ2-3; D not resolved. V lost 7 bases and J lost 0, with 17 bases in between. Germline loops: CDR1 SQVTM, CDR2 ANQGSEA. The CDR3 is 15 amino acids. The chain's CDR3 is CSATRWADSTDTQYF. Here the CDR3 DNA reads TGCAGCGCTACCCGTTGGGCAGACAGCACAGATACGCAGTATTTT.

The chain couples TRBV2 to TRBJ2-5; no firm D call. The CDR3 extends over 14 amino acids. Germline assignment: CDR1 SNHLY and CDR2 FYNNEI. V lost 5 bases and J 2 bases, leaving 12 bases between the germline ends. In DNA, the CDR3 is TGTGCCAGCAGTCCAACCCCCAGGCAAGAGACCCAGTACTTC. Protein sequence: CASSPTPRQETQYF.

The chain joins TRBV6-5 to TRBJ2-1; tentatively, D is TRBD1 (6 bases). Germline CDR1 reads MNHEY; CDR2 reads SVGAGI. This CDR3 is built from 14 residues. With 5 bases removed from V and 3 bases from J, the gap between germline ends came to 11 bases. The CDR3 region has the DNA TGTGCCAGCAGTGCCCGGGGACACTACAATGAGCAGTTCTTC. As protein: CASSARGHYNEQFF.

The chain recombines TRBV4-2 with TRBJ1-5; perhaps TRBD1 as D (5 bases). Germline-derived CDR1 and CDR2 are LGHNA and YNFKEQ. The CDR3 is 16 residues long. Deletions cut 1 base from V and 1 base from J, with 11 bases between. The CDR3 loop is CASSQASGVSNQPQHF. The CDR3 nucleotides read TGTGCCAGCAGCCAAGCATCGGGGGTGAGCAATCAGCCCCAGCATTTT.

The genes are TRBV28 and TRBJ2-7; perhaps TRBD2 as D (6 bases). CDR1 is MDHEN, CDR2 SYDVKM, per germline. This CDR3 region has 17 residues. V was pared by 3 bases and J by 6 bases, with 24 bases between. The CDR3 loop reads CASSLRLARSPSREQYF. The CDR3 DNA sequence: TGTGCCAGCAGTTTGCGTCTAGCGCGATCCCCCTCTCGCGAGCAGTACTTC.

The genes are TRBV2 and TRBJ1-2; TRBD1 aligns across 11 bases. CDR3 size: 14 residues. After removal of 5 bases from V and 9 bases from J, the junction contained 8 bases not matched to a gene. Germline V lookup: CDR1 SNHLY, CDR2 FYNNEI. The CDR3 DNA reads TGTGCCAGCAGTCCGGGACAGGGGGGCATACGCTACACCTTC. This sequence encodes CASSPGQGGIRYTF. Based on the CDR3 plus reference TRBV2 and TRBJ1-2, the full variable domain is EPEVTQTPSHQVTQMGQEVILRCVPISNHLYFYWYRQILGQKVEFLVSFYNNEISEKSEIFDDQFSVERPDGSNFTLKIRSTKLEDSAMYFCASSPGQGGIRYTFGSGTRLTVV.